These 22 T cell receptor beta chains originate from one sample sequenced in a study of cytomegalovirus exposure and HLA in healthy donors. PCR primers comprised 60 Vbeta and 13 Jbeta primers. Here immunoSEQ multiplex PCR was the method, and the copy in TCRdb shows in-frame clones only, minus some. The sample lists approximately 110,000 clones, roughly 70% occurring once. The sample consisted of PBMCs. The receptors originated from a man in his forties in good health and CMV-seropositive.

The CDR3 here is CASSLPVGRGKTGELFF. CDR3 in DNA: TGCGCCAGCAGCCTCCCCGTGGGCAGGGGCAAAACCGGGGAGCTGTTTTTT. J is TRBJ2-2 and V is TRBV4-1; maybe TRBD1 (6 bases). The V gene lost 4 bases and the J gene lost 5 bases, with 20 bases spanning the gap. CDR3 size: 17 residues. Germline CDR1 reads MGHRA; CDR2 reads YSYEKL.

This clone appeared a single time. This CDR3 reads CASSLAGKQGSGNTIYF. CDR3 sequence (DNA): TGTGCCAGCAGCTTAGCGGGGAAACAGGGCTCTGGAAACACCATATATTTT. This chain joins TRBV7-9 and TRBJ1-3; possibly TRBD1 for D (6 bases). Germline-derived CDR1 and CDR2 are SEHNR and FQNEAQ (reference sequence). The CDR3 is 17 amino acids. Trimming took off 0 bases at V and 0 bases at J, with 12 bases between the two ends.

The chain is built from TRBV5-1 and TRBJ1-2; D perhaps matches TRBD1 (6 bases). This CDR3 is built from 13 residues. V was pared by 2 bases and J by 8 bases, with 13 bases between. CDR1 and CDR2 from the germline V gene are SGHRS and YFSETQ. As DNA, the CDR3 is TGCGCCAGCAGCTTACAGGGATCAGGAGGCTACACCTTC. Its protein is CASSLQGSGGYTF.

The J gene is TRBJ2-5, the V gene TRBV11-2; 7 bases agree with TRBD1. CDR1 SGHAT and CDR2 FQNNGV come from the germline V gene. CDR3 length: 16 residues. The V segment lost 4 bases and the J segment 3 bases; nucleotides outside the gene matches: 11. The CDR3 region is CASSWTRDRFKETQYF. CDR3 sequence (DNA): TGTGCCAGCAGCTGGACCCGGGACAGATTCAAAGAGACCCAGTACTTC.

The rearrangement uses TRBV5-4 and TRBJ2-3; 7 nucleotides match TRBD2. V shed 3 bases, J shed 3 bases, and the junction held 10 bases outside the gene matches. Germline CDR1 and CDR2: SGHNT and YYREEE (reference sequence). This CDR3 comprises 16 residues. CDR3 DNA: TGTGCCAGCAGCTCCCTCGGGGGAGGGCCGACAGATACGCAGTATTTT. Its protein product is CASSSLGGGPTDTQYF. Drawing the rest from reference TRBV5-4 and TRBJ2-3, the complete variable domain is ETGVTQSPTHLIKTRGQQVTLRCSSQSGHNTVSWYQQALGQGPQFIFQYYREEENGRGNFPPRFSGLQFPNYSSELNVNALELDDSALYLCASSSLGGGPTDTQYFGPGTRLTVL.

This clone was recorded a few times. V usage is TRBV5-8 and J usage is TRBJ1-4; the D gene is possibly TRBD1 (5 bases). This CDR3 is 12 amino acids long. Germline CDR1 reads SGHTS; CDR2 reads YDEGEE. Deletions cut 7 bases from V and 7 bases from J, with 11 bases between. The CDR3 nucleotides are TGTGCCAGCCGGGACTATAGTGAAAAACTGTTTTTT. Amino acids: CASRDYSEKLFF.

The rearrangement uses TRBV4-3 and TRBJ2-2; 10 bases line up with TRBD2. This CDR3 contains 16 residues. The V gene's germline CDR1 is LGHNA and CDR2 YSLEER. The junction had 2 bases not matched to a gene; V was cut back by 1 base and J by 3 bases. CDR3 sequence reads: CASSQGLAGHTGELFF. CDR3 nucleotides: TGCGCCAGCAGCCAAGGACTAGCGGGCCACACCGGGGAGCTGTTTTTT.

V usage is TRBV30 and J usage is TRBJ2-7; 7 nucleotides agree with TRBD1. The CDR3 runs 12 residues. The J segment lost 5 bases and the V segment lost 2 bases, leaving 3 bases of the junction unmatched. Germline CDR1 is GTSNPN and CDR2 is SVGIG (reference sequence). The CDR3 region is CAWSIGGNEQYV. As DNA, the CDR3 is TGTGCCTGGAGTATAGGGGGCAACGAGCAGTACGTC.

This chain uses TRBV7-2 with TRBJ2-6; D perhaps matches TRBD1 (5 bases). CDR1 and CDR2 from the germline V gene are SGHTA and FQGNSA. The CDR3 is 17 amino acids. The germline V and J ends were trimmed by 2 bases and 0 bases, with 11 bases remaining between them. The CDR3 is CASSLMQGYSGANVLTF. As DNA, the CDR3 is TGTGCCAGCAGCTTAATGCAGGGATACTCTGGGGCCAACGTCCTGACTTTC.

This chain uses TRBV6-4 with TRBJ2-2; 10 bases align to TRBD2. V lost 8 bases, J lost 3 bases, and 0 bases stayed unmatched. The CDR3 sequence is 13 residues long. Per germline, CDR1 MRHNA and CDR2 SNTAGT. In nucleotides, the CDR3 is TGTGCCAGCGGGACTAGCGACACCGGGGAGCTGTTTTTT. This codes for CASGTSDTGELFF.

The chain couples TRBV5-6 to TRBJ2-7, with D uncertain. CDR1 is SGHDT and CDR2 is YYEEEE in the germline V gene. The CDR3 is 14 amino acids. Trimming cost V 3 bases and J 0 bases, with 10 bases left between them. The CDR3 protein is CASSSILPSYEQYF. For the CDR3, the DNA is TGTGCCAGCAGCTCCATCCTACCCTCCTACGAGCAGTACTTC.

The rearrangement joins TRBV30 to TRBJ2-1, with TRBD2 matching over 7 bases. V gave up 4 bases and J gave up 10 bases; unmatched junction bases: 16. Germline values: CDR1 GTSNPN, CDR2 SVGIG (reference sequence). CDR3 length: 15 residues. Written as DNA, the CDR3 is TGTGCCTGGATTTCGTTAGTGGGAGGGCCCCGGGAGCAGTTCTTC. Protein product: CAWISLVGGPREQFF.

This clone was recorded a few times. The chain is built from TRBV6-5 and TRBJ1-1; 9 bases are a match to TRBD1. CDR1 MNHEY and CDR2 SVGAGI come from the germline V gene. The CDR3 has 14 amino acids. The J segment lost 5 bases and the V segment lost 10 bases, leaving 11 bases of the junction unmatched. The CDR3 region has the DNA TGTGCCACCACCACCGGACAGGGGTTAACTGAAGCTTTCTTT. Translating it yields CATTTGQGLTEAFF.

The chain is built from TRBV5-1 and TRBJ1-5, with TRBD1 matching 7 bases. The junction had 8 bases not matched to a gene; V was cut back by 4 bases and J by 1 base. CDR1 and CDR2 from the germline V gene are SGHRS and YFSETQ. The CDR3 loop spans 16 amino acids. The CDR3 here is CASSPTGRGSNQPQHF. CDR3 nucleotides: TGCGCCAGCAGCCCGACAGGGAGAGGAAGCAATCAGCCCCAGCATTTT.

By share of the sample, this clone is medium-sized. The CDR3 DNA reads TGTGCCAGCACCCTATACCGGGACAGTAATCAGCCCCAGCATTTT. Its protein is CASTLYRDSNQPQHF. J is TRBJ1-5 and V is TRBV6-5, with 7 bases that match TRBD1. V lost 7 bases, J lost 4 bases, and 10 bases stayed unmatched. CDR3 size: 15 residues. The germline V gene encodes CDR1 MNHEY and CDR2 SVGAGI.

The chain is built from TRBV19 and TRBJ2-1; 7 bases map to TRBD2. Germline trimming cut 6 bases from V and 1 base from J; bases unmatched to any gene: 6. The CDR3 extends over 15 amino acids. CDR1 is LNHDA and CDR2 is SQIVND in the germline V gene (reference sequence). As DNA, the CDR3 is TGTGCCAGTAGCCGGGACTACCGTTCCTACAATGAGCAGTTCTTC. This translates into CASSRDYRSYNEQFF. Based on the CDR3 plus reference TRBV19 and TRBJ2-1, the full variable domain is DGGITQSPKYLFRKEGQNVTLSCEQNLNHDAMYWYRQDPGQGLRLIYYSQIVNDFQKGDIAEGYSVSREKKESFPLTVTSAQKNPTAFYLCASSRDYRSYNEQFFGPGTRLTVL.

The rearrangement joins TRBV10-1 to TRBJ1-5; 10 bases map to TRBD1. The CDR3 consists of 15 residues. Germline CDR1 is WNHNN and CDR2 is SYGVQD (reference sequence). V shed 4 bases and J 7 bases; nucleotides not matched to a gene: 7. CDR3: CASSAQDRGLQPQHF. The CDR3 DNA reads as TGCGCCAGCAGTGCGCAAGACAGGGGGCTACAGCCCCAGCATTTT.

This clone was detected only a few times. The V call is TRBV30, the J call TRBJ2-1, with TRBD2 matching over 10 bases. The CDR3 contains 14 residues. The V and J ends lost 4 bases and 0 bases, in that order; junction bases with no gene match: 0. CDR1 and CDR2 (germline): GTSNPN, SVGIG (reference sequence). As DNA, the CDR3 is TGTGCCTGGACTAGCGGGAGCTCCTACAATGAGCAGTTCTTC. Its protein is CAWTSGSSYNEQFF.

V and J are TRBV6-5 and TRBJ2-3; the match to TRBD2 covers 15 bases. The V gene end was trimmed by 5 bases and the J gene end by 6 bases; junction bases not matched to a gene: 3. The CDR3 is 15 amino acids. CDR1 and CDR2 (germline): MNHEY, SVGAGI. The chain's CDR3 is CASSGGLAGGDTQYF. Written as DNA, the CDR3 is TGTGCCAGCAGTGGGGGACTAGCGGGAGGCGATACGCAGTATTTT.

The chain joins TRBV4-2 to TRBJ1-1; no clear D. This CDR3 comprises 13 residues. Germline V gene lookup returns CDR1 LGHNA and CDR2 YNFKEQ. Trimming pared 5 bases from V and 1 base from J, leaving 8 bases between. The CDR3: CASSRPGNTEAFF. DNA for the CDR3: TGTGCCAGCAGCAGACCGGGGAACACTGAAGCTTTCTTT.

This clone showed up just once. V usage is TRBV7-2 and J usage is TRBJ1-2, with TRBD1 matching 7 bases. The CDR3 extends over 16 amino acids. CDR1 and CDR2 (germline): SGHTA, FQGNSA. V lost 3 bases and J lost 4; bases outside the gene matches: 11. The CDR3 sequence is CASSLAARGHGYGYTF. The CDR3, as DNA: TGTGCCAGCAGCTTGGCAGCAAGGGGGCACGGCTATGGCTACACCTTC.

The V gene is TRBV20-1, the J gene TRBJ2-7; TRBD1 aligns across 8 bases. CDR3 length: 11 amino acids. The V segment lost 8 bases and the J segment 9 bases; nucleotides outside the gene matches: 9. CDR1 and CDR2 from the germline V gene are DFQATT and SNEGSKA (reference sequence). The CDR3 reads CSLDRGGVQYF. The CDR3 nucleotides are TGCAGTCTCGACAGGGGCGGTGTGCAGTACTTC.